Following are 18 T cell receptor beta chains from one sample sequenced in a study of shared clonotypes between healthy human individuals. Here immunoSEQ multiplex PCR was the method, and the copy in TCRdb shows in-frame clones only, minus some. The sample lists some 1.4 million clones; roughly 96% were seen once. The sequenced material came from naive CD4+ T cells sorted from blood. As for subset: CD45RA+ positively selected. The receptor set was obtained from a man younger than 45 in good health.

This sequence joins TRBV5-1 and TRBJ1-4; D is perhaps TRBD1 (6 bases). This CDR3 is 18 amino acids long. Germline loops: CDR1 SGHRS, CDR2 YFSETQ. Trimming cost V 0 bases and J 3 bases, with 18 bases left between them. CDR3: CASSLGGGTPPPNEKLFF. In DNA form, the CDR3 reads TGCGCCAGCAGCTTGGGGGGGGGCACCCCCCCGCCTAATGAAAAACTGTTTTTT.

J is TRBJ1-2 and V is TRBV7-6, with TRBD1 identical over 7 bases. Trimming took 6 bases from V and 7 from J; bases not matched to a gene: 8. The CDR3 has 13 residues. The germline V gene has CDR1 SGHVS and CDR2 FNYEAQ. CDR3 sequence: CASSDRTGAGYTF. The CDR3 nucleotides are TGTGCCAGCAGTGATCGGACAGGAGCTGGCTACACCTTC.

V is TRBV29-1 and J is TRBJ1-5; tentatively, D is TRBD1 (5 bases). Germline V CDR1 and CDR2: SQVTM, ANQGSEA. V shed 4 bases and J shed 0 bases, with 7 bases lying between them. The CDR3 contains 13 residues. The CDR3 bases are TGCAGCGTTGTAAGGGGTAGCAATCAGCCCCAGCATTTT. This gives the protein CSVVRGSNQPQHF.

The chain employs TRBV18 and TRBJ2-7; no clear D gene. Germline V CDR1 and CDR2: KGHSH, LQKENI. The CDR3 loop spans 14 amino acids. The germline V and J ends were trimmed by 5 bases and 0 bases, with 11 bases remaining between them. Here the CDR3 reads CASSTDTYSYEQYF. The CDR3 nucleotides are TGTGCCAGCTCAACCGACACATACTCCTACGAGCAGTACTTC.

The chain is built from TRBV19 and TRBJ2-7; D gene ambiguous. CDR3 length equals 14 residues. Germline V gene sequence: CDR1 LNHDA, CDR2 SQIVND (reference sequence). Trimming stripped 5 bases from V and 0 bases from J, with 11 bases between. The CDR3 here is CASSYAESSYEQYF. In nucleotides, the CDR3 is TGTGCCAGTAGTTACGCGGAAAGCTCCTACGAGCAGTACTTC.

Comments on this clone: Other nucleotide sequences from this sample produce the same CDR3. V usage is TRBV10-1 and J usage is TRBJ2-7; 8 bases map to TRBD2. Losses at the gene ends were 4 bases for V and 4 bases for J; bases not matched to a gene: 3. The CDR3 has 13 residues. Per the germline V gene, CDR1 is WNHNN and CDR2 is SYGVQD (reference sequence). This CDR3 is CASSASGLYEQYF. DNA for the CDR3: TGCGCCAGCAGTGCTAGCGGGTTATACGAGCAGTACTTC.

This clone was observed once. The genes are TRBV5-1 and TRBJ1-3; the match to TRBD1 covers 7 bases. The CDR3 runs to 18 residues. Germline CDR1 SGHRS, CDR2 YFSETQ. V lost 2 bases to trimming and J lost 2 bases; unmatched junction nucleotides: 13. CDR3 bases: TGCGCCAGCAGCTTCCTTACCGGACAGGCTGCGGCTGGAAACACCATATATTTT. Encoded protein: CASSFLTGQAAAGNTIYF.

The chain links TRBV30 to TRBJ2-5; TRBD1 is a possible D gene (5 bases). Germline V gives CDR1 GTSNPN, CDR2 SVGIG (reference sequence). The CDR3 sequence is 14 residues long. Trimming cost V 0 bases and J 3 bases, with 11 bases left between them. CDR3 in DNA: TGTGCCTGGAGTGTATCCCCAGGGAAAGAGACCCAGTACTTC. This codes for CAWSVSPGKETQYF.

With regard to this clone: This CDR3 is missing its conserved last phenylalanine or tryptophan, likely due to a read error. It is unclear where the CDR3 begins or ends on the DNA, so no DNA is shown, and the CDR3 is as TCRdb lists it. The chain is built from TRBV7-6 and TRBJ2-3. CDR1 SGHVS and CDR2 FNYEAQ come from the germline V gene. The CDR3 sequence runs 11 residues, both termini included. The CDR3 here is CASSYDHLLVL.

The rearrangement links TRBV18 to TRBJ2-4; 7 positions match TRBD1. This CDR3 region has 15 residues. Germline CDR1 KGHSH, CDR2 LQKENI. With V trimmed by 3 bases and J by 5 bases, 7 bases remained unmatched. The CDR3 region is CASSPRPDRQNIQYF. The CDR3 nucleotides are TGTGCCAGCTCACCCCGTCCGGACAGGCAAAACATTCAGTACTTC.

The chain uses TRBV28 and TRBJ2-1; perhaps D is TRBD1 or TRBD2 (5 bases each). The CDR3 has 12 residues. The germline V gene encodes CDR1 MDHEN and CDR2 SYDVKM. V shed 7 bases and J shed 7 bases, with 11 bases lying between them. The CDR3 spells CASTSGRNEQFF. The CDR3, as DNA: TGTGCCAGCACCTCGGGACGAAATGAGCAGTTCTTC.

J is TRBJ1-5 and V is TRBV9; D is uncertain. The CDR3 sequence is 13 residues long. The germline gives CDR1 SGDLS, CDR2 YYNGEE. V shed 1 base and J shed 9 bases, with 11 bases lying between them. The CDR3 nucleotides are TGTGCCAGCAGCGTATCGGGCTCGTCGCCCCAGCATTTT. This gives the protein CASSVSGSSPQHF.

The rearrangement uses TRBV5-6 and TRBJ1-1; D gene uncertain. The V end lost 0 bases, the J end lost 3 bases, and 6 bases lay between the germline ends. CDR3 length: 13 amino acids. The V gene's germline CDR1 is SGHDT and CDR2 YYEEEE. The chain's CDR3 is CASSLARHTEAFF. The CDR3 nucleotides are TGTGCCAGCAGCTTGGCGAGGCACACTGAAGCTTTCTTT. Complete variable domain (other parts from reference TRBV5-6 and TRBJ1-1): DAGVTQSPTHLIKTRGQQVTLRCSPKSGHDTVSWYQQALGQGPQFIFQYYEEEERQRGNFPDRFSGHQFPNYSSELNVNALLLGDSALYLCASSLARHTEAFFGQGTRLTVV.

This clone has only one observation. V usage is TRBV9 and J usage is TRBJ2-3; possible D gene TRBD2, 7 bases. The germline V gene encodes CDR1 SGDLS and CDR2 YYNGEE. This CDR3 region has 14 residues. With 0 bases removed from V and 5 bases from J, the gap between germline ends came to 10 bases. CDR3 sequence reads: CASSVVGGRDTQYF. Written as DNA, the CDR3 is TGTGCCAGCAGCGTAGTCGGGGGGCGAGATACGCAGTATTTT.

The V call is TRBV13, the J call TRBJ2-7; D might be TRBD2 (6 bases). This CDR3 is built from 11 residues. With 6 bases removed from V and 6 bases from J, the gap between germline ends came to 9 bases. The germline CDR1 and CDR2 sequences are PRHDT and FYEKMQ (reference sequence). CDR3: CASSYSGEQYF. The CDR3 region has the DNA TGTGCCAGCAGTTATAGCGGCGAGCAGTACTTC.

In this sample, this clone turned up once. This chain joins TRBV5-4 and TRBJ2-4, with 15 nucleotides matching TRBD2. Germline values: CDR1 SGHNT, CDR2 YYREEE (reference sequence). V dropped 4 bases and J dropped 3; count of bases not matched to a gene: 8. The CDR3 runs to 18 residues. This chain's CDR3 is CASSRGLAGGGGKNIQYF. DNA for the CDR3: TGTGCCAGCAGCCGAGGACTAGCGGGAGGGGGAGGCAAAAACATTCAGTACTTC.

The chain has TRBV10-3 and TRBJ2-7; unclear D gene. Between the trimmed V and J ends, which lost 3 bases and 6 bases, there was a span of 9 bases. The CDR3 totals 12 residues. Germline V gives CDR1 ENHRY, CDR2 SYGVKD. The DNA of the CDR3 is TGTGCCATCAGTGATAGGGCTCGCGAGCAGTACTTC. Its protein product is CAISDRAREQYF.

This clone was seen once. The genes are TRBV7-9 and TRBJ2-3; the D gene could be TRBD1 or TRBD2 (6 bases each). Germline V gene data show CDR1 as SEHNR and CDR2 as FQNEAQ (reference sequence). The CDR3 totals 17 residues. Trimming shortened V by 6 bases and J by 2 bases, and 21 bases separated the two germline ends. The CDR3: CASRRGALGRPTDTQYF. In nucleotides, the CDR3 is TGTGCCAGCAGGAGGGGGGCCCTGGGACGGCCCACAGATACGCAGTATTTT.